This T cell receptor (beta chain) comes out of a study of cytomegalovirus exposure and HLA in healthy donors. Study-wide points: Sequencing likely produced, as an artifact, a cluster of highly shared sequence variants. Later analysis revealed greater clonal expansion in HLA-associated TCR beta chains than in equally common others. Rare TCR sequences predominated, though certain public TCRs were found in many donors.

As for this clone: Its target is not known.

Both 60 Vbeta primers and 13 Jbeta primers went into the PCR. This table comes from immunoSEQ multiplex PCR, and its TCRdb copy is limited to in-frame clones, with some not included. The sample lists roughly 170,000 clones, more than 80% seen once, with 0.75% to 0.9% in the top ten. V was clipped by 2 bases and J by 9 bases; unmatched bases: 10. Germline-derived CDR1 and CDR2 are SGHAT and FQDESV (reference sequence). This CDR3 contains 16 residues. Material for sequencing was PBMCs. The chain joins TRBV11-1 to TRBJ2-1; 10 bases line up with TRBD2. The clonotype was recovered from a woman between 18 and 29 years old in good health and CMV-seronegative. The CDR3 loop is CASSLTSGNYVGEQFF. CDR3 bases: TGTGCCAGCAGCTTAACTAGCGGGAACTATGTTGGTGAGCAGTTCTTC.